Shown below are 21 T cell receptor beta chains from a single sample sequenced in a study of radiotherapy plus CTLA-4 blockade in lung cancer. Sequencing was performed with immunoSEQ multiplex PCR; in TCRdb, only in-frame clones are kept and a portion is missing. The sample includes 57,000 or so clones, approximately 80% of them seen just once. The sample here was peripheral blood, taken from a patient treated with radiotherapy plus ipilimumab. These receptors came from a human donor with non-small cell lung cancer who had a complete response to radiotherapy plus ipilimumab.

V usage is TRBV7-9 and J usage is TRBJ2-1, with 9 bases lining up with TRBD2. Germline values: CDR1 SEHNR, CDR2 FQNEAQ (reference sequence). The ends lost 4 bases at V and 4 bases at J; junction bases unmatched: 8. The length of the CDR3 is 16 residues. This chain's CDR3 is CASSSFSGGGYNEQFF. The CDR3 DNA reads TGTGCCAGCAGCTCCTTTAGCGGGGGTGGGTACAATGAGCAGTTCTTC.

The chain couples TRBV19 to TRBJ2-5; 8 nucleotides agree with TRBD1. Germline loops: CDR1 LNHDA, CDR2 SQIVND (reference sequence). The CDR3 has 15 amino acids. V gave up 3 bases and J gave up 4 bases; unmatched junction bases: 7. The CDR3 sequence is CASSIWDRRGETQYF. The CDR3 bases are TGTGCCAGTAGTATCTGGGACAGGCGAGGAGAGACCCAGTACTTC.

The chain has TRBV2 and TRBJ1-5; D not resolved. Germline V gene lookup returns CDR1 SNHLY and CDR2 FYNNEI. V lost 4 bases and J lost 3, with 13 bases in between. The CDR3 covers 15 residues. The CDR3 DNA is TGTGCCAGCAGTGGGAACGTAACCCCCAATCAGCCCCAGCATTTT. Its translation is CASSGNVTPNQPQHF.

In this sample, this clone turned up a few times. The chain combines TRBV6-6 with TRBJ2-7; tentative D call: TRBD1 (6 bases). CDR3 size: 16 residues. Deletions cut 6 bases from V and 2 bases from J, with 20 bases between. Germline CDR1 and CDR2: MNHNY and SVGAGI (reference sequence). CDR3 DNA sequence: TGTGCCAGCAGGGTGCCGCGATGGGGGCGAACCTACGAGCAGTACTTC. It is translated as CASRVPRWGRTYEQYF.

The chain links TRBV2 to TRBJ2-2; maybe TRBD1 (6 bases). The germline CDR1 and CDR2 sequences are SNHLY and FYNNEI. The germline V and J ends were trimmed by 7 bases and 0 bases, with 12 bases remaining between them. The length of the CDR3 is 15 residues. CDR3 coding DNA: TGTGCCAGCACTCCCGGGACAACGAACACCGGGGAGCTGTTTTTT. Protein: CASTPGTTNTGELFF.

The CDR3 spells CAWSEGGGADTQYF. The CDR3 DNA reads TGTGCCTGGAGTGAGGGCGGGGGGGCAGATACGCAGTATTTT. The chain recombines TRBV30 with TRBJ2-3, with 9 bases lining up with TRBD2. V shed 1 base and J 4 bases; nucleotides not matched to a gene: 3. This CDR3 contains 14 residues. Germline loops: CDR1 GTSNPN, CDR2 SVGIG (reference sequence).

This chain joins TRBV15 and TRBJ2-3; no firm D call. Germline V gene sequence: CDR1 LNHNV, CDR2 YYDKDF (reference sequence). Trimming cost V 0 bases and J 8 bases, with 12 bases left between them. This CDR3 comprises 14 residues. CDR3 loop: CATSRDPAPGTQYF. CDR3 nucleotides: TGTGCCACCAGCAGAGATCCGGCCCCCGGTACGCAGTATTTT.

The CDR3 nucleotides read TGTGCCAGCAGTTACTCAGGACAGGACCACTACGAGCAGTACTTC. Translated: CASSYSGQDHYEQYF. The genes are TRBV6-5 and TRBJ2-7, with 7 bases that match TRBD1. This CDR3 is 15 amino acids long. Germline V lookup: CDR1 MNHEY, CDR2 SVGAGI. J was trimmed by 3 bases and V by 0 bases; bases with no gene match: 5.

V usage is TRBV29-1 and J usage is TRBJ2-3; D gene ambiguous. V lost 7 bases, J lost 4 bases, and 6 bases lay in between. This CDR3 spans 10 amino acids. Germline-derived CDR1 and CDR2 are SQVTM and ANQGSEA. The CDR3 nucleotides are TGCAGCGGTAGTGCAGATACGCAGTATTTT. Protein sequence: CSGSADTQYF.

CDR3 in amino acids: CASSLGRTSTDTQYF. CDR3 DNA: TGTGCCAGCAGCTTAGGGCGGACTAGCACAGATACGCAGTATTTT. The chain links TRBV11-3 to TRBJ2-3; perhaps TRBD2 as D (5 bases). With 1 base removed from V and 0 bases from J, the gap between germline ends came to 8 bases. This CDR3 comprises 15 residues. The V gene's germline CDR1 is SGHNT and CDR2 YENEEA. Combining the CDR3 with reference TRBV11-3 and TRBJ2-3 gives the whole variable domain EAGVVQSPRYKIIEKKQPVAFWCNPISGHNTLYWYLQNLGQGPELLIRYENEEAVDDSQLPKDRFSAERLKGVDSTLKIQPAELGDSAVYLCASSLGRTSTDTQYFGPGTRLTVL.

This chain uses TRBV11-3 with TRBJ2-7; no reliable D call. Germline V gene lookup returns CDR1 SGHNT and CDR2 YENEEA. Trimming cost V 1 base and J 3 bases, with 7 bases left between them. The CDR3 sequence is 13 residues long. CDR3: CASSLGNGYEQYV. The CDR3 bases are TGTGCCAGCAGCTTAGGAAATGGCTACGAGCAGTACGTC.

This chain joins TRBV7-6 and TRBJ1-2; TRBD1 agrees at 9 bases. Trimming took 3 bases from V and 8 from J; bases not matched to a gene: 10. CDR1 is SGHVS, CDR2 FNYEAQ, per germline. CDR3 length: 15 amino acids. The CDR3 DNA follows: TGTGCCAGCAGCTTCGACACAGGGGGCCCTCGGGGCTACACCTTC. Encoded protein: CASSFDTGGPRGYTF.

This chain joins TRBV7-2 and TRBJ1-6; the D gene is possibly TRBD1 (6 bases). Trimming removed 6 bases from V and 5 bases from J, with 17 bases in between. CDR1 is SGHTA, CDR2 FQGNSA, per germline. This CDR3 spans 16 amino acids. In DNA, the CDR3 is TGTGCCAGCAGGAGGACTGGGGGCTGGGATAATTCACCCCTCCACTTT. It yields the protein CASRRTGGWDNSPLHF.

This clone was counted a few times. The gene calls are TRBV29-1 and TRBJ1-1; D uncertain. With 7 bases removed from V and 2 bases from J, the gap between germline ends came to 5 bases. Germline values: CDR1 SQVTM, CDR2 ANQGSEA. CDR3 size: 10 residues. CDR3 DNA: TGCAGCGGGAGCAACACTGAAGCTTTCTTT. This encodes CSGSNTEAFF.

V is TRBV19 and J is TRBJ1-1; 7 nucleotides line up with TRBD1. The CDR3 totals 13 residues. Germline CDR1 is LNHDA and CDR2 is SQIVND (reference sequence). J was trimmed by 1 base and V by 6 bases; bases with no gene match: 2. CDR3: CASRRQGNTEAFF. In DNA form, the CDR3 reads TGTGCCAGTAGGAGACAGGGGAACACTGAAGCTTTCTTT.

This chain links TRBV27 with TRBJ2-1, with TRBD2 matching 11 bases. Per germline, CDR1 MNHEY and CDR2 SMNVEV (reference sequence). The J segment lost 3 bases and the V segment lost 6 bases, leaving 4 bases of the junction unmatched. The CDR3 has 15 residues. The CDR3 loop reads CASSPGTSGYNEQFF. Written as DNA, the CDR3 is TGTGCCAGCAGCCCTGGGACTAGCGGCTACAATGAGCAGTTCTTC.

The CDR3 spells CASSPNTDTQYF. In DNA form, the CDR3 reads TGTGCCAGCAGCCCCAACACAGATACGCAGTATTTT. The rearrangement uses TRBV7-2 and TRBJ2-3; no clear D. The germline V and J ends were trimmed by 5 bases and 2 bases, with 5 bases remaining between them. Germline CDR1 and CDR2: SGHTA and FQGNSA. The CDR3 has 12 residues.

The V call is TRBV5-4, the J call TRBJ2-3; TRBD1 aligns across 12 bases. With 3 bases clipped from V and 5 bases from J, the junction kept 10 bases outside the gene matches. This CDR3 has 17 residues. Looked up from germline, CDR1 is SGHNT and CDR2 is YYREEE (reference sequence). CDR3 region: CASSSPGQGARVDTQYF. The CDR3 DNA sequence: TGTGCCAGCAGCTCCCCGGGACAGGGGGCGAGGGTAGATACGCAGTATTTT. The full variable domain, with the rest looked up from reference TRBV5-4 and TRBJ2-3, is ETGVTQSPTHLIKTRGQQVTLRCSSQSGHNTVSWYQQALGQGPQFIFQYYREEENGRGNFPPRFSGLQFPNYSSELNVNALELDDSALYLCASSSPGQGARVDTQYFGPGTRLTVL.

This rearrangement joins TRBV27 to TRBJ2-7; D call uncertain. Trimming removed 5 bases at V and 2 bases at J, with 7 bases between. This CDR3 is 12 amino acids long. The germline V gene encodes CDR1 MNHEY and CDR2 SMNVEV (reference sequence). The CDR3 region has the DNA TGTGCCAGCAGTACGACCCCCTACGAGCAGTACGTC. Its protein is CASSTTPYEQYV.

The genes are TRBV25-1 and TRBJ1-1; TRBD1 aligns across 7 bases. The length of the CDR3 is 13 residues. Per the germline V gene, CDR1 is MGHDK and CDR2 is SYGVNS. V lost 6 bases and J lost 3; bases outside the gene matches: 4. This CDR3 reads CASSGQDYTEAFF. In DNA, the CDR3 is TGTGCCAGCAGCGGACAGGACTACACTGAAGCTTTCTTT.

V usage is TRBV11-3 and J usage is TRBJ2-6; possibly TRBD1 for D (5 bases). Germline V gives CDR1 SGHNT, CDR2 YENEEA. This CDR3 has 14 amino acids. Trimming removed 1 base at V and 10 bases at J, with 11 bases between. CDR3 in DNA: TGTGCCAGCAGCTTAGTGGCAGGACAAAACGTCCTGACTTTC. Translating it yields CASSLVAGQNVLTF. The full variable domain, rest sourced from reference TRBV11-3 and TRBJ2-6, is EAGVVQSPRYKIIEKKQPVAFWCNPISGHNTLYWYLQNLGQGPELLIRYENEEAVDDSQLPKDRFSAERLKGVDSTLKIQPAELGDSAVYLCASSLVAGQNVLTFGAGSRLTVL.